The clone carrying this T cell receptor beta chain was recorded many times. Its target is not known. Time point meaning: healthy volunteer bleed at 6 weeks. Unfractionated whole blood yielded the extracted total RNA. This entry is derived from a study of human T cells and chemical hapten exposure. Study overall: How much TCR each sample yielded varied, mostly because pooled library volumes differed slightly.

Study findings and constraints: Following DPC sensitization, TCRs present above 1 in 1000 frequency showed no change.

Germline V CDR1 and CDR2: LGHNA, YSLEER. With V trimmed by 0 bases and J by 2 bases, 9 bases remained unmatched. This CDR3 is 18 amino acids long. The study used a library that attached unique molecular identifiers to individual cDNA molecules. Original processing methods: Sample-level TCR yields exhibited a median of around 100,000, with a range of roughly 23,224 to 750,000. TCRdb analysed the RACE reads with MiXCR anew, one entry per CDR3 protein. These V and J calls are TCRdb output, not the study's own analysis. Counted here are 55,000 to 75,000 distinct CDR3 sequences, around 6.5% occurring once; the ten biggest clones make up 3% to 4%.

The genes are TRBV4-3 and TRBJ2-4; TRBD2 matches 8 bases. This TCR derives from a female donor in good health. Some clones in this sample may be carry-over from other donors' samples. Sequenced sample: whole blood. As DNA, the CDR3 is TGCGCCAGCAGCCAAGATCTCGGGGGGGGCGGGTCCAAAAACATTCAGTACTTC. It codes for CASSQDLGGGGSKNIQYF.